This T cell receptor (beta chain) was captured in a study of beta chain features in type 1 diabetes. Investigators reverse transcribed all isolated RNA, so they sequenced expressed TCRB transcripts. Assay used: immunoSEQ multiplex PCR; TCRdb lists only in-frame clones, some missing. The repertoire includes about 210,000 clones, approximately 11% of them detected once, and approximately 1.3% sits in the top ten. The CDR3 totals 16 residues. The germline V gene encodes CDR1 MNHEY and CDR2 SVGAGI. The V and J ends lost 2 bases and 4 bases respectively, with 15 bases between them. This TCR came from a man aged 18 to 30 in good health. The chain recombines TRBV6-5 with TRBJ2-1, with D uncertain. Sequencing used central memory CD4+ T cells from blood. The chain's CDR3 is CASSYMVQTNYNEQFF. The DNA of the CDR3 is TGTGCCAGCAGTTACATGGTACAGACCAATTACAATGAGCAGTTCTTC.